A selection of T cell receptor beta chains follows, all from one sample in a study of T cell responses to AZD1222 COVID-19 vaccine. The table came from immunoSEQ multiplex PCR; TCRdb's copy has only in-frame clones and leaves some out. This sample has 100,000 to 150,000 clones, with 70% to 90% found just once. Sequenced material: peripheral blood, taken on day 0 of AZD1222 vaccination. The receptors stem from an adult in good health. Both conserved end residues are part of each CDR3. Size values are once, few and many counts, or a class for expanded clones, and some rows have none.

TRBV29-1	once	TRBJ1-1	CSVEGGAGTEAFF
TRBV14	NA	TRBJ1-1	CASSSRGHTEAFF
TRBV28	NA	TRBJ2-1	CASCEGRSYNEQFF
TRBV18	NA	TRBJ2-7	CASSPPAGGPGEQYF
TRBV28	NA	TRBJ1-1	CASSLPYREVTEAFF
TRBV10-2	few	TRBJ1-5	CASSEFHNSNQPQHF
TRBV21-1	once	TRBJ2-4	CASSPVADRVGNIQYF
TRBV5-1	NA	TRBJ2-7	CASSLVRRTATYEQYF
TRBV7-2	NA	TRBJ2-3	CASSWGGTDTQYF
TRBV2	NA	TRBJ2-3	CANIQGARETDTQYF
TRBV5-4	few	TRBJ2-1	CASSVDRGDNEQFF
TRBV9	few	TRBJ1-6	CASSVGQGGNSPLHF
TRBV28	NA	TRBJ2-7	CASSEQAYEQYF
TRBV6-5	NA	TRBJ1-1	CASSLKNTEAFF
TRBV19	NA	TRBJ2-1	CASRERGEQFF
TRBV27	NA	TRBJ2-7	CASSRIGTGASYEQYF
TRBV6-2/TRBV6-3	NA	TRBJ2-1	CASSYSSPGAKYNEQFF
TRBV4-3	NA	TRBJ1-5	CASSPHQDQPQHF
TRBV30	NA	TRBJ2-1	CAWSVGGAGNYNEQFF
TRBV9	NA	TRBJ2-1	CASSVWGPRDEQFF